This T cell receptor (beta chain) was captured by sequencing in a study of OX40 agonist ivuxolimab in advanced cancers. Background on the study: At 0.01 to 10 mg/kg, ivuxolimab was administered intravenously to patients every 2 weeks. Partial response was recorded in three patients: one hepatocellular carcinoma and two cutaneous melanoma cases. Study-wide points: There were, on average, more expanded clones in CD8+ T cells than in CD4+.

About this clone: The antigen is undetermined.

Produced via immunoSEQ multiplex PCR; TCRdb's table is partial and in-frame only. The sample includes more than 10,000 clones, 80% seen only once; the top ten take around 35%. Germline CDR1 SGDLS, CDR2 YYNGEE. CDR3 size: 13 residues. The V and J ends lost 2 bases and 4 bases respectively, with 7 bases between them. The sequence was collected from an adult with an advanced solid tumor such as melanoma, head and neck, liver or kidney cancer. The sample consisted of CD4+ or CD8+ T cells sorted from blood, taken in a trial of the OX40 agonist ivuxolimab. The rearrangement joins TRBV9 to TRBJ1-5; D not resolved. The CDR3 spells CASSVMGNQPQHF. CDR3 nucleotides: TGTGCCAGCAGCGTGATGGGAAATCAGCCCCAGCATTTT.